Listed here are 26 T cell receptor beta chains from one sample, sequenced in a study of T cells in Graves' hyperthyroidism and ophthalmopathy. Researchers took RNA transcripts and amplified the TCR beta CDR3 regions from them. HTBI primers were employed in a first-round RT-PCR of the TCR CDR3. Via MiXCR, TCRdb re-called the multiplex PCR reads, giving one row per CDR3 protein. The table lists about 480,000 distinct CDR3 sequences, around an eighth of them singletons. The material sequenced was blood. These TCRs come from a woman between 18 and 30 years old with Graves' hyperthyroidism.

In this sample, this clonotype turned up many times. The chain has TRBV18 and TRBJ2-7; 8 bases line up with TRBD1. CDR1 KGHSH and CDR2 LQKENI come from the germline V gene. The CDR3 length is 17 residues. J was trimmed by 0 bases and V by 3 bases; bases with no gene match: 10. The CDR3 here is CASSPLFDRGLSYEQYF. The CDR3 DNA reads TGTGCCAGCTCACCCCTTTTTGACAGGGGACTCTCCTACGAGCAGTACTTC. Looking up the rest from reference TRBV18 and TRBJ2-7 gives the full variable domain: NAGVMQNPRHLVRRRGQEARLRCSPMKGHSHVYWYRQLPEEGLKFMVYLQKENIIDESGMPKERFSAEFPKEGPSILRIQQVVRGDSAAYFCASSPLFDRGLSYEQYFGPGTRLTVT.

Only a few counts were recorded for this clonotype. The chain has TRBV30 and TRBJ1-6; D unresolved. Trimming stripped 4 bases from V and 8 bases from J, with 9 bases between. The CDR3 length is 12 residues. Germline CDR1 GTSNPN, CDR2 SVGIG (reference sequence). This CDR3 is CAWTGQDSPLHF. DNA of the CDR3: TGTGCCTGGACCGGGCAGGATTCACCCCTCCACTTT.

The chain couples TRBV20-1 to TRBJ2-3, with a tentative D call TRBD2 (5 bases). The CDR3 runs to 12 residues. Germline V CDR1 and CDR2: DFQATT, SNEGSKA (reference sequence). Trimming took off 6 bases at V and 5 bases at J, with 12 bases between the two ends. The CDR3 is CSAPIRGDTQYF. The CDR3 nucleotides read TGCAGTGCCCCTATTCGGGGAGATACGCAGTATTTT.

This clonotype appeared a few times. The chain joins TRBV6-4 to TRBJ2-3; a weak D match, TRBD1 (5 bases). The CDR3 has 15 amino acids. V was cut by 3 bases and J by 1 base, with 11 bases left in between. The germline gives CDR1 MRHNA, CDR2 SNTAGT. The CDR3 here is CASSEAGIRTDTQYF. The CDR3 DNA is TGTGCCAGCAGTGAAGCAGGGATCCGCACAGATACGCAGTATTTT.

At least ten counts were recorded for this clonotype. Given a much more abundant clone one base away, this may be a read error. This rearrangement joins TRBV12-3 or TRBV12-4 to TRBJ1-1, with 9 positions matching TRBD1. J lost 3 bases, V lost 5 bases, and 1 base had no gene match. The CDR3 runs to 13 residues. The CDR3 here is CASSDRGYTEAFF. In nucleotides, the CDR3 is TGTGCCAGCAGTGACAGGGGGTACACTGAAGCTTTCTTT.

This chain links TRBV19 with TRBJ1-3, with no clear D. Trimming removed 6 bases from V and 1 base from J, with 7 bases in between. This CDR3 has 13 residues. Germline lookup yields CDR1 LNHDA and CDR2 SQIVND (reference sequence). The CDR3 here is CASRLWSGNTIYF. DNA for the CDR3: TGTGCCAGTAGGCTGTGGTCTGGAAACACCATATATTTT.

The genes are TRBV7-9 and TRBJ2-1; D may be TRBD1 (6 bases). Germline loops: CDR1 SEHNR, CDR2 FQNEAQ (reference sequence). The CDR3 is 14 residues long. Trimming shortened V by 5 bases and J by 6 bases, and 14 bases separated the two germline ends. The CDR3 coding sequence is TGTGCCAGCAGCCGGGACAATAAGGCCAATGAGCAGTTCTTC. Protein: CASSRDNKANEQFF.

This clonotype was seen a handful of times. CDR3 sequence: CASIFGTEAFF. DNA of the CDR3: TGTGCCAGTATTTTTGGGACTGAAGCTTTCTTT. The chain combines TRBV19 with TRBJ1-1; D is unresolved. V was cut by 7 bases and J by 5 bases, with 8 bases left in between. Germline values: CDR1 LNHDA, CDR2 SQIVND (reference sequence). The CDR3 totals 11 residues.

This clonotype came up many times. J is TRBJ1-1 and V is TRBV12-3 or TRBV12-4, with TRBD1 matching over 8 bases. Trimming took 6 bases from V and 8 from J; bases not matched to a gene: 11. The CDR3 contains 14 residues. The CDR3 spells CASRYPGTGGEAFF. In DNA form, the CDR3 reads TGTGCCAGCAGATACCCCGGGACAGGAGGGGAAGCTTTCTTT.

The V call is TRBV27, the J call TRBJ1-3; a weak D match, TRBD1 (6 bases). V lost 6 bases to trimming and J lost 10 bases, with 16 bases between them. CDR3 length equals 13 residues. Germline CDR1 reads MNHEY; CDR2 reads SMNVEV (reference sequence). The CDR3: CASRSSGGSTIYF. As DNA, the CDR3 is TGTGCCAGCAGAAGCAGTGGGGGCTCGACCATATATTTT.

This clonotype was recorded at least ten times. V is TRBV27 and J is TRBJ2-1; 9 nucleotides match TRBD2. CDR1 is MNHEY and CDR2 is SMNVEV in the germline V gene (reference sequence). V shed 5 bases and J 8 bases; nucleotides not matched to a gene: 19. The CDR3 extends over 18 amino acids. The CDR3 DNA reads TGTGCCAGCAGTCCACTAGGGCGGGAGGGCGAGAGGTTTGATGAGCAGTTCTTC. Translation gives CASSPLGREGERFDEQFF.

The sample holds many counts of this clonotype. The CDR3 spells CASGTGRNNEQFF. As DNA, the CDR3 is TGTGCTAGTGGTACCGGGCGTAACAATGAGCAGTTCTTC. This chain links TRBV12-5 with TRBJ2-1, with no clear D. Germline values: CDR1 LGHNT, CDR2 FRNRAP. V shed 5 bases and J shed 5 bases, with 10 bases lying between them. The CDR3 is 13 residues long.

This clonotype showed up many times. This chain links TRBV30 with TRBJ1-2, with a tentative D call TRBD1 (6 bases). The CDR3 spans 12 residues. Germline V CDR1 and CDR2: GTSNPN, SVGIG (reference sequence). With 5 bases removed from V and 5 bases from J, the gap between germline ends came to 12 bases. The CDR3 coding sequence is TGTGCCTGGGGGTGGACAGATTATGGCTACACCTTC. Translated, it gives CAWGWTDYGYTF.

This clonotype was seen only a few times. The junction departs from the called germline gene at one end, perhaps through a read error. This sequence joins TRBV2 and TRBJ1-1; 8 bases match TRBD1. The CDR3 is 15 amino acids. From germline, CDR1 is SNHLY and CDR2 FYNNEI. The CDR3 sequence: CASILQSGGLTEASF. The CDR3 bases are TGTGCCAGCATCCTCCAGTCAGGGGGCCTCACTGAAGCTTCCTTT.

The table lists this clonotype with many counts. The gene calls are TRBV6-1 and TRBJ2-1; TRBD1 is a possible D gene (6 bases). The germline V gene has CDR1 MNHNS and CDR2 SASEGT. There are 16 residues in the CDR3. The V and J ends lost 1 base and 1 base respectively, with 11 bases between them. The CDR3 region has the DNA TGTGCCAGCAGTGAAGTAGGGGACATATCCTACAATGAGCAGTTCTTC. Its translation is CASSEVGDISYNEQFF.

There are many counts of this clonotype. This chain connects TRBV24-1 to TRBJ2-3; TRBD2 matches 10 bases. With 5 bases clipped from V and 2 bases from J, the junction kept 3 bases outside the gene matches. The CDR3 is 15 residues long. Germline lookup yields CDR1 KGHDR and CDR2 SFDVKD. The CDR3 sequence: CATSGSGRLTDTQYF. CDR3 DNA sequence: TGTGCCACCAGTGGTAGCGGGAGGCTCACAGATACGCAGTATTTT.

The table lists this clonotype with many counts. This chain uses TRBV11-2 with TRBJ2-3; D possibly matches TRBD1 or TRBD2 (5 bases each). This CDR3 region has 15 residues. The ends were cut back, 4 bases at V and 7 bases at J, with 18 bases in the middle. Germline CDR1 SGHAT, CDR2 FQNNGV. As DNA, the CDR3 is TGTGCCAGCAGCTCGACCGGGACGGAGACGAATACGCAGTATTTT. This translates into CASSSTGTETNTQYF.

Points on this clonotype: This may be a read error, as it is one base from a much larger clone. The rearrangement uses TRBV12-3 or TRBV12-4 and TRBJ1-1; 7 bases are a match to TRBD1. The V and J ends lost 5 bases and 1 base, in that order; junction bases with no gene match: 7. CDR3 length equals 15 residues. CDR3 loop: CASSHWQGENTEAFF. The CDR3 coding sequence is TGTGCCAGCAGTCATTGGCAGGGGGAGAACACTGAAGCTTTCTTT.

Ten or more counts support this clonotype. The V call is TRBV20-1, the J call TRBJ1-1; no definite D call. CDR1 is DFQATT and CDR2 is SNEGSKA in the germline V gene (reference sequence). V was pared by 5 bases and J by 4 bases, with 8 bases between. This CDR3 has 11 residues. CDR3 residues: CSAEGATEAFF. The CDR3 nucleotides read TGCAGTGCTGAGGGAGCCACTGAAGCTTTCTTT.

This clonotype was found many times. The chain links TRBV20-1 to TRBJ2-3; 12 bases line up with TRBD1. CDR1 is DFQATT and CDR2 is SNEGSKA in the germline V gene (reference sequence). V shed 3 bases, J shed 3 bases, and the junction held 4 bases outside the gene matches. There are 15 residues in the CDR3. CDR3 in DNA: TGCAGTGCTAGGGGGGACAGGGGGCGTACAGATACGCAGTATTTT. The encoded protein is CSARGDRGRTDTQYF.

Comments on this clonotype: A much more abundant neighbour one base away suggests this may be a read error. The chain is built from TRBV10-1 and TRBJ2-1; the D gene is possibly TRBD2 (6 bases). The CDR3 runs to 14 residues. Germline CDR1 and CDR2: WNHNN and SYGVQD (reference sequence). The DNA of the CDR3 is TGCGCCGGCAGTGAGGCTCCGGCGGGGAGTGAGCAGTTCTTC. The encoded protein is CAGSEAPAGSEQFF.

This chain joins TRBV7-3 and TRBJ2-7; 9 bases match TRBD2. The junction had 8 bases not matched to a gene; V was cut back by 8 bases and J by 3 bases. The length of the CDR3 is 14 residues. Germline CDR1 SGHTA, CDR2 FQGTGA. The CDR3 nucleotides read TGTGCCAGCGTGGAGAAGCGGGAGGTCTACGAGCAGTACGTC. This translates into CASVEKREVYEQYV.

This rearrangement joins TRBV12-3 or TRBV12-4 to TRBJ1-2, with 7 bases fitting TRBD1. V was pared by 5 bases and J by 8 bases, with 8 bases of the junction left unmatched. This CDR3 spans 13 amino acids. The CDR3 sequence: CASSRQGSRGYTF. CDR3 DNA: TGTGCCAGCAGTCGACAGGGATCTCGCGGCTACACCTTC.

The V call is TRBV20-1, the J call TRBJ1-1; D gene ambiguous. This CDR3 contains 11 residues. V dropped 0 bases and J dropped 7 bases, with 6 bases sitting between them. The germline V gene has CDR1 DFQATT and CDR2 SNEGSKA (reference sequence). CDR3 sequence reads: CSARDRNEAFF. The DNA for the CDR3 is TGCAGTGCTAGAGATAGGAATGAAGCTTTCTTT.

This clonotype was observed at least ten times. The chain uses TRBV20-1 and TRBJ1-5, with D hard to call. CDR3 length equals 13 residues. Looked up from germline, CDR1 is DFQATT and CDR2 is SNEGSKA (reference sequence). Trimming removed 0 bases from V and 6 bases from J, with 9 bases in between. The CDR3 spells CSARDFGFQPQHF. DNA for the CDR3: TGCAGTGCTAGAGATTTTGGTTTTCAGCCCCAGCATTTT.

The chain employs TRBV25-1 and TRBJ1-5; D unclear. This CDR3 region has 12 residues. Germline V lookup: CDR1 MGHDK, CDR2 SYGVNS. V was trimmed by 1 base and J by 7 bases, leaving 5 bases between them. CDR3 in DNA: TGTGCCAGCAGTGAATTAGGACAGCCCCAGCATTTT. It encodes CASSELGQPQHF.